The clone carrying this T cell receptor beta chain has only a few counts. Per germline, CDR1 LNHNV and CDR2 YYDKDF (reference sequence). The ends lost 1 base at V and 6 bases at J; junction bases unmatched: 9. CDR3 size: 15 residues. Original data processing: Counts of nucleated cells, estimated from reference gene primer amplification, were obtained. Only in-frame clones appear in the TCRdb table, and some are missing; sequencing was by immunoSEQ multiplex PCR. Clonal size and the V and J genes are those of that table, whereas D and trimming came from the DNA. The sample lists about 130,000 clones, over 70% occurring once. This entry comes from a study of blood T cell repertoires in COVID-19. Study summary: Both acute and convalescent COVID-19 samples were obtained from the United States, Italy and Spain. T cells, B-cell-depleted T cells, or PBMCs supplied cDNA or gDNA.

The chain recombines TRBV15 with TRBJ2-7; 7 nucleotides match TRBD1. Material: peripheral blood. The clonotype was recovered from a man at least 80 years old with acute or convalescent COVID-19. In nucleotides, the CDR3 is TGTGCCACCAGCAGAGGTGGCCGGGACAGAGGCGAGCAGTACTTC. Translated: CATSRGGRDRGEQYF.